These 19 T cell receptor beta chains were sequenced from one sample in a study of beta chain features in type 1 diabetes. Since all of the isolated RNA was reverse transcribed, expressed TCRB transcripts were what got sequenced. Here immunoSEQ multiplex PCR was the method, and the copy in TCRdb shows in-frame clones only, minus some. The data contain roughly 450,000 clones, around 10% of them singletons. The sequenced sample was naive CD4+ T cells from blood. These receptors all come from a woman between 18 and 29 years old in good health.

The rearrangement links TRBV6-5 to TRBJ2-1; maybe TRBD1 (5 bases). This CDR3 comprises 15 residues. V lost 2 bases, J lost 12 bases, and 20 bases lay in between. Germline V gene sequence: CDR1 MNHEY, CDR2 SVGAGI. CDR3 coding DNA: TGTGCCAGCAGTTACGACAGAGAAAGACCCGGACGGCAGTTCTTC. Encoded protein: CASSYDRERPGRQFF.

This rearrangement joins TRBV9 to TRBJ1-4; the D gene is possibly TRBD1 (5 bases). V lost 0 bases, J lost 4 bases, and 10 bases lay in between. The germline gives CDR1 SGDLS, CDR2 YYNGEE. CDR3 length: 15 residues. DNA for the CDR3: TGTGCCAGCAGCGTAGGGGACCGCTTTAATGAAAAACTGTTTTTT. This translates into CASSVGDRFNEKLFF. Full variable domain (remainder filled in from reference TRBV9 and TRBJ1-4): DSGVTQTPKHLITATGQRVTLRCSPRSGDLSVYWYQQSLDQGLQFLIQYYNGEERAKGNILERFSAQQFPDLHSELNLSSLELGDSALYFCASSVGDRFNEKLFFGSGTQLSVL.

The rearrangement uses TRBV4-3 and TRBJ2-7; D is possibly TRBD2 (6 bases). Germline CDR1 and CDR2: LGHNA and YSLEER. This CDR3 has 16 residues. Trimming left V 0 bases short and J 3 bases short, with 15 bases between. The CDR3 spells CASSQDRRGIGYEQYF. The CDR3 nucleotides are TGCGCCAGCAGCCAAGATAGGAGGGGAATTGGCTACGAGCAGTACTTC.

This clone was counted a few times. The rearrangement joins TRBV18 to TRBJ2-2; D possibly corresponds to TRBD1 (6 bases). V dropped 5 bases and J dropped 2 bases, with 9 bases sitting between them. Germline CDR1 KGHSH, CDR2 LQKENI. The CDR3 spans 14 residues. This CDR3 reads CASSEDRNTGELFF. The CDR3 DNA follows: TGTGCCAGCTCAGAGGACAGAAACACCGGGGAGCTGTTTTTT.

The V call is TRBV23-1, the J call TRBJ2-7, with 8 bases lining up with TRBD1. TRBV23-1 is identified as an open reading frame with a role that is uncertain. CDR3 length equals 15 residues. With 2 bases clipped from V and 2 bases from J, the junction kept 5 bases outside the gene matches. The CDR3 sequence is CASSQADRETYEQYF. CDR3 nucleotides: TGCGCCAGCAGTCAAGCGGACAGGGAGACCTACGAGCAGTACTTC.

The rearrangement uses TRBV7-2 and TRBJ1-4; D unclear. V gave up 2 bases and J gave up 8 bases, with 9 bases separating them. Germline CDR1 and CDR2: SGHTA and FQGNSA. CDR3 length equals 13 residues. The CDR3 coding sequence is TGTGCCAGCAGCTTACAGGCTCCAGAAAAACTGTTTTTT. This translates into CASSLQAPEKLFF.

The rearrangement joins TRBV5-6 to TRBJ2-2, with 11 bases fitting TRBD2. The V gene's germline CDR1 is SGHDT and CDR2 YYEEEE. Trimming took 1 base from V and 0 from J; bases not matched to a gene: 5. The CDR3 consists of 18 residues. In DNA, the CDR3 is TGTGCCAGCAGCTTGAGGGGACTAGCGGTACCGAACACCGGGGAGCTGTTTTTT. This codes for CASSLRGLAVPNTGELFF.

The CDR3 sequence: CASSLIRQDTQYF. In DNA, the CDR3 is TGTGCCAGCAGCTTAATTCGCCAAGATACGCAGTATTTT. The genes are TRBV7-7 and TRBJ2-3; D not resolved. With 2 bases removed from V and 5 bases from J, the gap between germline ends came to 8 bases. The CDR3 covers 13 residues. CDR1 is SSHAT, CDR2 FNYEAQ, per germline (reference sequence).

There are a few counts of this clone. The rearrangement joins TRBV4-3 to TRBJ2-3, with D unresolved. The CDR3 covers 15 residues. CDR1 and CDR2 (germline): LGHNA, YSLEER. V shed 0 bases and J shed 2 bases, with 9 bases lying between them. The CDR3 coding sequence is TGCGCCAGCAGCCAAGATGAATCGGACACAGATACGCAGTATTTT. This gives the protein CASSQDESDTDTQYF.

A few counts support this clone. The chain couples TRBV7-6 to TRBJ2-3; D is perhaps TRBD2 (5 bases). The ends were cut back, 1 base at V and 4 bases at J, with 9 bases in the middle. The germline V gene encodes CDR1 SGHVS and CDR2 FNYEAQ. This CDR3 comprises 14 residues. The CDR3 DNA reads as TGTGCCAGCAGCTTAGAGGGCGGGTCAGATACGCAGTATTTT. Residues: CASSLEGGSDTQYF. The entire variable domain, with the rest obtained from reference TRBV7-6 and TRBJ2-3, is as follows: GAGVSQSPRYKVTKRGQDVALRCDPISGHVSLYWYRQALGQGPEFLTYFNYEAQQDKSGLPNDRFSAERPEGSISTLTIQRTEQRDSAMYRCASSLEGGSDTQYFGPGTRLTVL.

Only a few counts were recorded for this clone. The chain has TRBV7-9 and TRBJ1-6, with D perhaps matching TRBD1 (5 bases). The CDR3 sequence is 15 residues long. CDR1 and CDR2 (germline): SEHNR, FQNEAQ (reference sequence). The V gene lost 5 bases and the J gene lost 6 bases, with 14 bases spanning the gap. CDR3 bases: TGTGCCAGCAGCGGGAGGGGCAGGAGTAATTCACCCCTCCACTTT. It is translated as CASSGRGRSNSPLHF. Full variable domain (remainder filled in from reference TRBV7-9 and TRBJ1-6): DTGVSQNPRHKITKRGQNVTFRCDPISEHNRLYWYRQTLGQGPEFLTYFQNEAQLEKSRLLSDRFSAERPKGSFSTLEIQRTEQGDSAMYLCASSGRGRSNSPLHFGNGTRLTVT.

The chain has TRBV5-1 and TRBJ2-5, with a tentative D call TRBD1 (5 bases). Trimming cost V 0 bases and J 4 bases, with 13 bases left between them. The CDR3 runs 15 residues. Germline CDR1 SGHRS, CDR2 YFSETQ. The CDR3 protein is CASSLALGPRETQYF. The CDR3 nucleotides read TGCGCCAGCAGCTTGGCCTTGGGGCCTCGAGAGACCCAGTACTTC.

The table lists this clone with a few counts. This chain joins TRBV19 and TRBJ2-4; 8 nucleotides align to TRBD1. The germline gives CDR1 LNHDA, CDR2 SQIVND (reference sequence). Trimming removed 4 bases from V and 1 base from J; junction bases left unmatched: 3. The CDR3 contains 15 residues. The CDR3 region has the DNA TGTGCCAGTAGTAGCTGGGACAGGGCCAAAAACATTCAGTACTTC. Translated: CASSSWDRAKNIQYF.

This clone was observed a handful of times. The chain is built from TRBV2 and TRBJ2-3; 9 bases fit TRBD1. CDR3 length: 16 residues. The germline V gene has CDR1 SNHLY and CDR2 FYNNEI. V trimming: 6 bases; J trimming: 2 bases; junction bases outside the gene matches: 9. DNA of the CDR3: TGTGCCAGCAGCCCCCAAGGACAGGGGATCACAGATACGCAGTATTTT. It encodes CASSPQGQGITDTQYF. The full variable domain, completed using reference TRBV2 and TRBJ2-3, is EPEVTQTPSHQVTQMGQEVILRCVPISNHLYFYWYRQILGQKVEFLVSFYNNEISEKSEIFDDQFSVERPDGSNFTLKIRSTKLEDSAMYFCASSPQGQGITDTQYFGPGTRLTVL.

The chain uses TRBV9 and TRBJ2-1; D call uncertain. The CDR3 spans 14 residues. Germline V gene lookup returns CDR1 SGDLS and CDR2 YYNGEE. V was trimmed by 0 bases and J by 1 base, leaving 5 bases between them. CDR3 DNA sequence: TGTGCCAGCAGCGTAGGGGTATCCTACAATGAGCAGTTCTTC. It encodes CASSVGVSYNEQFF.

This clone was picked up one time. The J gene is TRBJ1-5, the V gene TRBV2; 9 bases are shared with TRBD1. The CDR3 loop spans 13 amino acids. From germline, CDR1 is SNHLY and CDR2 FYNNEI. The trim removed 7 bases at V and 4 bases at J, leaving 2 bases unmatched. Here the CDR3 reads CASTGQGNQPQHF. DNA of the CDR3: TGTGCCAGCACCGGACAGGGGAATCAGCCCCAGCATTTT.

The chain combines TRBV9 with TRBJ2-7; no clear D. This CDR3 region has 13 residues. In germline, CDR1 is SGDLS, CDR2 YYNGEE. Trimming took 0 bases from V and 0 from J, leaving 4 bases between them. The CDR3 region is CASSVADSYEQYF. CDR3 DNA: TGTGCCAGCAGCGTAGCGGACTCCTACGAGCAGTACTTC.

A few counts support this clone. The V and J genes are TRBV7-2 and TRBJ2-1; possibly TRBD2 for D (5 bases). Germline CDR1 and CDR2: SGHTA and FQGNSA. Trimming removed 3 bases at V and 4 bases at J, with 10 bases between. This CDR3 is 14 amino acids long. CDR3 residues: CASSFGRGYNEQFF. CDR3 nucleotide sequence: TGTGCCAGCAGCTTTGGACGGGGTTACAATGAGCAGTTCTTC. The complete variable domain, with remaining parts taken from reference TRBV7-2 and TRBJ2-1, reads GAGVSQSPSNKVTEKGKDVELRCDPISGHTALYWYRQSLGQGLEFLIYFQGNSAPDKSGLPSDRFSAERTGGSVSTLTIQRTQQEDSAVYLCASSFGRGYNEQFFGPGTRLTVL.

CDR3 in DNA: TGTGCCAGTGCCTACACCGGGGAGCTGTTTTTT. Its translation: CASAYTGELFF. This chain connects TRBV19 to TRBJ2-2, with D hard to call. Trimming took 8 bases from V and 3 from J, leaving 4 bases between them. The CDR3 loop spans 11 amino acids. Germline CDR1 and CDR2: LNHDA and SQIVND (reference sequence).